This T cell receptor (beta chain) originates from a study of shared clonotypes between healthy human individuals (dated by TCRdb to the early 2020s). In terms of the full investigation: Two women and three men aged 18 to 49 years were included in the cohort. Per donor, three plates each were used for CD4 naive and CD4 memory, two for CD8 naive, and one for CD8 memory. The study deeply sequenced blood TCR repertoires of 5 or 6 healthy adults to estimate repertoire size and the extent of clonotype sharing between individuals. Libraries were prepared and TCR repertoires were sequenced by different laboratories using diverse techniques, in order to increase sequencing depth and limit assay-specific biases. Between about 0.85 and 10 billion PBMCs per donor were obtained by leukapheresis.

From a lookup of the germline V gene, CDR1 and CDR2 are SGDLS and YYNGEE. CDR3 length: 14 amino acids, cysteine to phenylalanine. The sequence is cut down to CDR3 DNA, 42 bases in frame from base 1. The V end gives up 8 bases and the J end 7 bases, leaving 9 bases in the junction not matched to a gene. There are a few counts of this clone. Its antigen remains undetermined. No base quality information exists; no much larger clone differs at one position. Results the study describes overall, beyond this receptor: Estimated clonotype richness was generally larger for naive than for memory subsets. Pairwise subsampling indicated that sequencing depth was expected to affect the degree of clonotype sharing among donors. Sampling was restricted to blood, and TCR repertoires in tissue are likely to differ from TCR repertoires in blood. Across a handful of donors, approximately 5% of naive CD4, approximately 4% of naive CD8, approximately 2.5% of memory CD4, and 0.4% to 0.45% of memory CD8 clonotypes were shared. Compared with non-shared clonotypes, the clonotypes found in all four sorted-subset donors had higher generation probabilities. Incomplete sequencing was indicated by rarefaction of sorted-subset datasets, despite the large sequencing depth. The genetic and exposure-history diversity represented was limited by the small number of donors.

The donors were healthy, HIV-negative adults with no recently reported acute infections or vaccinations. Every donor was a Caucasian adult living in Nashville, Tennessee, USA. Magnetic negative selection was used to enrich CD4+ T cells, after which naive cells were positively selected on CD45RA and the negative fraction became the memory subset. After blood collection by leukapheresis, PBMCs were isolated using Ficoll-Histopaque density gradient centrifugation and then cryopreserved in the vapor phase of liquid nitrogen. Analytical flow cytometry was used to check the purity and quantity of each magnetically sorted T cell population. From each sorted fraction, genomic DNA was isolated and quantified by UV absorbance on a Nanodrop 2000c. Using the deep immunoSEQ assay, TCR CDR3 regions were amplified from genomic DNA by multiplex PCR. For each cell subset, the extracted genomic DNA was distributed evenly across all wells of several immunoSEQ 96-well plates, and each plate served as one replicate. Each replicate PCR for sorted subsets received around 200 ng genomic DNA, equal to roughly 30,000 T cell genomes. Purified libraries were measured with a Qubit 3.0 fluorometer, size-checked on a Bioanalyzer 2100, and measured again with the KAPA Library Quantification kit. A separate single-read 150-cycle Illumina NextSeq 550 flow cell was used to sequence each immunoSEQ 96-well plate. The authors processed their data as follows. Because the immunoSEQ output included only junctional sequences and no quality scores, the filtering could not be the same as the filtering used for full-length reads. Sequences were annotated with PyIR, a Python wrapper for IgBLAST v1.9, and V/J genes and CDR3 were assigned using IMGT germline references. Reads were filtered out if the reads had weak V/J assignments (E-value above 1e-6), no CDR3, stop codons, out-of-frame junctions, or ambiguous translated residues. V3J clonotypes were defined as sequences sharing the same inferred V gene, J gene, and CDR3 amino acid sequence. Percentage overlap between repertoires was computed as shared unique clonotypes divided by the size of the smaller repertoire. Three approaches were used to assess repertoire richness: RTK rarefaction, the Chao1 estimator, and Recon v2.1 estimates of unobserved clonotypes. For all TCRbeta clonotypes obtained by the gDNA method from several donors, generation probabilities were computed with OLGA. TCRdb retrieved this table from immuneACCESS and kept in-frame rearrangements only. Not all clones are present; in checked studies, unresolved V genes account for under half, and no reason is known for the remainder. V and J calls and clone size are given by that table; D and trimming were obtained from the DNA. The sample has 1.5 million to 1.9 million clones on record, approximately 98% of them singletons. The ten biggest clones cover approximately 0.45% of the sample.

The chain couples TRBV9 to TRBJ1-5; 10 junctional bases match TRBD1. The clonotype comes from a man aged 25 to 40 in good health. The sequenced material came from naive CD4+ T cells sorted from blood. The cell subset or site label, as the study defines it: CD45RA+ positively selected. The CDR3 region reads CASSETGGMQPQHF. Here is the DNA: TGTGCCAGTTCCGAGACAGGGGGCATGCAGCCCCAGCATTTT. Supplemented by the reference TRBV9 and TRBJ1-5 proteins around the CDR3, the complete variable domain is DSGVTQTPKHLITATGQRVTLRCSPRSGDLSVYWYQQSLDQGLQFLIQYYNGEERAKGNILERFSAQQFPDLHSELNLSSLELGDSALYFCASSETGGMQPQHFGDGTRLSIL.